The next 26 T cell receptor beta chains were all read from a single sample in a study of radiation and T cells in renal cell carcinoma. The time point: blood 2 weeks post-SBRT. The treatment was: 15 Gy SBRT to primary tumor, nephrectomy 4 weeks later. The repertoire was sequenced with immunoSEQ multiplex PCR; TCRdb's copy has only in-frame clones and lacks some. Altogether 100,000 to 150,000 clones are present, 81% being singletons, with the ten largest covering roughly 6%. This sample comprised blood, obtained from a patient whose treatment included radiotherapy and nephrectomy. All receptors derive from a man in his fifties with renal cell carcinoma.

The V call is TRBV29-1, the J call TRBJ2-1, with 7 bases lining up with TRBD2. The CDR3 has 14 amino acids. The V gene end was trimmed by 7 bases and the J gene end by 2 bases; junction bases not matched to a gene: 8. The germline V gene has CDR1 SQVTM and CDR2 ANQGSEA. The CDR3 nucleotides read TGCAGCGCCTTGGGAGGGACTACCTACAATGAGCAGTTCTTC. Protein product: CSALGGTTYNEQFF.

The chain has TRBV5-1 and TRBJ1-1, with 7 bases lining up with TRBD1. Germline CDR1 and CDR2: SGHRS and YFSETQ. This CDR3 region has 14 residues. V was pared by 3 bases and J by 3 bases, with 5 bases of the junction left unmatched. As DNA, the CDR3 is TGCGCCAGCAGCTCAGGGACAGCGCACACTGAAGCTTTCTTT. Its translation: CASSSGTAHTEAFF.

The genes are TRBV30 and TRBJ1-6; D possibly corresponds to TRBD1 (6 bases). Trimming removed 0 bases from V and 6 bases from J, with 12 bases in between. CDR3 size: 15 residues. Looked up from germline, CDR1 is GTSNPN and CDR2 is SVGIG (reference sequence). This CDR3 reads CAWSVEGGFNSPLHF. DNA for the CDR3: TGTGCCTGGAGTGTAGAGGGGGGCTTTAATTCACCCCTCCACTTT.

The chain couples TRBV28 to TRBJ1-2; D gene ambiguous. The ends were cut back, 5 bases at V and 2 bases at J, with 18 bases in the middle. Germline V gene lookup returns CDR1 MDHEN and CDR2 SYDVKM. The CDR3 totals 16 residues. CDR3 nucleotides: TGTGCCAGCAGTCCCCCCGGGGAGGGAGGAAACTATGGCTACACCTTC. Residues: CASSPPGEGGNYGYTF.

The gene calls are TRBV27 and TRBJ2-3; 9 nucleotides align to TRBD1. Germline CDR1 is MNHEY and CDR2 is SMNVEV (reference sequence). The CDR3 covers 14 residues. V trimming: 7 bases; J trimming: 6 bases; junction bases outside the gene matches: 8. The CDR3, as DNA: TGTGCCAGCACCGAAGGGACAGGGTACGATACGCAGTATTTT. It yields the protein CASTEGTGYDTQYF.

The chain carries TRBV7-6 and TRBJ2-1, with D possibly matching TRBD1 (6 bases). CDR3 length: 20 residues. Germline CDR1 is SGHVS and CDR2 is FNYEAQ. Trimming removed 4 bases from V and 0 bases from J, with 25 bases in between. This CDR3 reads CASSSEPVTGFLSSYNEQFF. The CDR3 region has the DNA TGTGCCAGCAGCTCAGAACCTGTGACAGGATTCCTGAGCTCCTACAATGAGCAGTTCTTC.

The chain is built from TRBV5-1 and TRBJ2-3; the D gene is possibly TRBD1 (6 bases). CDR3 length: 15 amino acids. The V end lost 2 bases, the J end lost 7 bases, and 17 bases lay between the germline ends. Germline lookup yields CDR1 SGHRS and CDR2 YFSETQ. Here the CDR3 DNA reads TGCGCCAGCAGCTTCAAGGGGGAGCCTGCGAATACGCAGTATTTT. This translates into CASSFKGEPANTQYF.

The chain is built from TRBV5-5 and TRBJ1-4; the match to TRBD1 covers 10 bases. CDR3 size: 16 residues. V gave up 0 bases and J gave up 6 bases; unmatched junction bases: 5. Germline CDR1 is SGHKS and CDR2 is YYEKEE (reference sequence). This CDR3 is CASSLGPGQGHEKLFF. The CDR3 DNA is TGTGCCAGCAGCTTGGGGCCGGGACAGGGGCATGAAAAACTGTTTTTT. Looking up the rest from reference TRBV5-5 and TRBJ1-4 gives the full variable domain: DAGVTQSPTHLIKTRGQQVTLRCSPISGHKSVSWYQQVLGQGPQFIFQYYEKEERGRGNFPDRFSARQFPNYSSELNVNALLLGDSALYLCASSLGPGQGHEKLFFGSGTQLSVL.

The V and J genes are TRBV18 and TRBJ2-2; D gene unclear. With 6 bases removed from V and 6 bases from J, the gap between germline ends came to 11 bases. Per the germline V gene, CDR1 is KGHSH and CDR2 is LQKENI. This CDR3 is 13 amino acids long. CDR3 sequence: CASSSQVSGELFF. The CDR3 DNA reads TGTGCCAGCTCCTCTCAGGTCTCCGGGGAGCTGTTTTTT.

This sequence joins TRBV18 and TRBJ2-3; no definite D call. The germline CDR1 and CDR2 sequences are KGHSH and LQKENI. V was shortened by 3 bases and J by 5 bases, with 6 bases between the two germline ends. This CDR3 contains 12 residues. The CDR3 DNA reads as TGTGCCAGCTCACCCCGCCTAGATACGCAGTATTTT. This encodes CASSPRLDTQYF.

The chain joins TRBV30 to TRBJ1-2, with D perhaps matching TRBD1 (6 bases). The CDR3 covers 11 residues. Per germline, CDR1 GTSNPN and CDR2 SVGIG (reference sequence). Between the trimmed V and J ends, which lost 4 bases and 4 bases, there was a span of 7 bases. DNA for the CDR3: TGTGCCTGGACACAGGGCTATGGCTACACCTTC. As protein: CAWTQGYGYTF.

The genes are TRBV18 and TRBJ2-1; D gene ambiguous. The CDR3 loop spans 15 amino acids. V was trimmed by 3 bases and J by 7 bases, leaving 16 bases between them. Germline V CDR1 and CDR2: KGHSH, LQKENI. The CDR3 bases are TGTGCCAGCTCACCTCAAGGTGGTGTGGGAAATGAGCAGTTCTTC. It is translated as CASSPQGGVGNEQFF.

This sequence joins TRBV18 and TRBJ1-2, with D tentatively TRBD1 (6 bases). V gave up 0 bases and J gave up 6 bases, with 14 bases separating them. The CDR3 totals 15 residues. Germline V gives CDR1 KGHSH, CDR2 LQKENI. The DNA for the CDR3 is TGTGCCAGCTCACCACCTGGATCGGGGGCAGATGGCTACACCTTC. Protein: CASSPPGSGADGYTF.

This clone was observed a handful of times. The V call is TRBV4-2, the J call TRBJ2-3; D ambiguous. The CDR3 length is 12 residues. The V gene's germline CDR1 is LGHNA and CDR2 YNFKEQ. Trimming left V 0 bases short and J 5 bases short, with 3 bases between. This CDR3 is CASSQDGDTQYF. The CDR3 nucleotides are TGTGCCAGCAGCCAAGACGGAGATACGCAGTATTTT.

The chain combines TRBV18 with TRBJ1-1; D not resolved. V was pared by 3 bases and J by 0 bases, with 8 bases between. The CDR3 is made up of 14 amino acids. Germline V lookup: CDR1 KGHSH, CDR2 LQKENI. The CDR3 spells CASSPQSLNTEAFF. Written as DNA, the CDR3 is TGTGCCAGCTCACCCCAGTCGTTGAACACTGAAGCTTTCTTT. The full variable domain, completed using reference TRBV18 and TRBJ1-1, is NAGVMQNPRHLVRRRGQEARLRCSPMKGHSHVYWYRQLPEEGLKFMVYLQKENIIDESGMPKERFSAEFPKEGPSILRIQQVVRGDSAAYFCASSPQSLNTEAFFGQGTRLTVV.

The V gene is TRBV6-5, the J gene TRBJ1-1; tentatively, D is TRBD1 (5 bases). Trimming removed 8 bases at V and 3 bases at J, with 16 bases between. This CDR3 is 14 amino acids long. Germline values: CDR1 MNHEY, CDR2 SVGAGI. This CDR3 reads CASGPPGGDTEAFF. The DNA for the CDR3 is TGTGCCAGCGGGCCCCCGGGGGGGGACACTGAAGCTTTCTTT.

The gene calls are TRBV10-3 and TRBJ1-1; perhaps TRBD1 as D (5 bases). CDR1 and CDR2 from the germline V gene are ENHRY and SYGVKD. The CDR3 consists of 11 residues. Trimming left V 6 bases short and J 7 bases short, with 9 bases between. CDR3 DNA: TGTGCCATCAGAGGGACTGGTGAAGCTTTCTTT. It encodes CAIRGTGEAFF.

The chain joins TRBV5-4 to TRBJ1-1; 10 positions match TRBD1. This CDR3 has 16 amino acids. The V segment lost 3 bases and the J segment 3 bases; nucleotides outside the gene matches: 8. Per germline, CDR1 SGHNT and CDR2 YYREEE (reference sequence). Here the CDR3 reads CASSSGKTGGHTEAFF. In nucleotides, the CDR3 is TGTGCCAGCAGCTCCGGAAAGACAGGGGGCCACACTGAAGCTTTCTTT.

This chain links TRBV16 with TRBJ2-1, with 10 bases identical to TRBD2. The CDR3 extends over 15 amino acids. Germline V gene data show CDR1 as KGHSY and CDR2 as FQNENV. Trimming removed 2 bases from V and 5 bases from J; junction bases left unmatched: 3. The CDR3 region is CASSQLAGADNEQFF. For the CDR3, the DNA is TGTGCCAGCAGCCAACTAGCGGGAGCTGACAATGAGCAGTTCTTC.

V gene TRBV5-1 combines with J gene TRBJ2-1, with TRBD2 as a possible D gene (5 bases). Germline assignment: CDR1 SGHRS and CDR2 YFSETQ. The CDR3 consists of 12 residues. Trimming took 4 bases from V and 10 from J, leaving 12 bases between them. CDR3 sequence (DNA): TGCGCCAGCAGCCCCGGACTCTCAGAGCAGTTCTTC. Encoded protein: CASSPGLSEQFF.

The chain recombines TRBV4-1 with TRBJ2-1, with a tentative D call TRBD2 (6 bases). Germline CDR1 is MGHRA and CDR2 is YSYEKL. Trimming left V 1 base short and J 8 bases short, with 21 bases between. CDR3 length: 17 amino acids. Here the CDR3 reads CASSQGLGGSESDEQFF. The CDR3, as DNA: TGCGCCAGCAGCCAAGGTTTAGGAGGGAGTGAGTCTGATGAGCAGTTCTTC.

CDR3 in amino acids: CASSLQGGRSSDTQYF. The CDR3 nucleotides are TGTGCCAGCAGCTTACAGGGCGGGAGGAGTTCAGATACGCAGTATTTT. The rearrangement links TRBV7-3 to TRBJ2-3; the match to TRBD2 covers 8 bases. Per the germline V gene, CDR1 is SGHTA and CDR2 is FQGTGA. CDR3 size: 16 residues. The V gene end was trimmed by 2 bases and the J gene end by 4 bases; junction bases not matched to a gene: 8.

This clone was counted a single time. V is TRBV28 and J is TRBJ1-5; 8 positions match TRBD1. The CDR3 totals 17 residues. V was clipped by 4 bases and J by 1 base; unmatched bases: 9. CDR1 and CDR2 (germline): MDHEN, SYDVKM. CDR3 nucleotides: TGTGCCAGCAGTTATACAGGACAGGGTGGGAGCAATCAGCCCCAGCATTTT. This gives the protein CASSYTGQGGSNQPQHF.

The CDR3 is CASSPFRSPNTEAFF. CDR3 DNA: TGTGCCAGCAGTCCCTTTAGATCACCGAACACTGAAGCTTTCTTT. V usage is TRBV6-5 and J usage is TRBJ1-1, with D unresolved. There are 15 residues in the CDR3. V was cut by 5 bases and J by 1 base, with 14 bases left in between. Germline V CDR1 and CDR2: MNHEY, SVGAGI.

The chain has TRBV30 and TRBJ1-2; no definite D call. The CDR3 is 13 residues long. CDR1 and CDR2 (germline): GTSNPN, SVGIG (reference sequence). Trimming took off 0 bases at V and 1 base at J, with 6 bases between the two ends. The CDR3: CAWSVQINYGYTF. DNA of the CDR3: TGTGCCTGGAGTGTACAGATTAACTATGGCTACACCTTC.

This chain connects TRBV6-5 to TRBJ1-2; TRBD1 matches at 8 bases. Germline-derived CDR1 and CDR2 are MNHEY and SVGAGI. The length of the CDR3 is 13 residues. V lost 8 bases, J lost 8 bases, and 10 bases stayed unmatched. The CDR3 nucleotides read TGTGCCAGCGGGGCAGGGGGCCTGGAGGGCTACACCTTC. This gives the protein CASGAGGLEGYTF.